These 12 T cell receptor beta chains came from one sample sequenced in a study of blood T cell repertoires in COVID-19. Produced via immunoSEQ multiplex PCR; TCRdb's table is partial and in-frame only. In the table there are tens of thousands of clones, 84% of which are singletons. Sequencing was performed on peripheral blood. Receptors originate from a man in his fifties or sixties with acute or convalescent COVID-19.

This rearrangement joins TRBV7-9 to TRBJ1-1; D is unresolved. CDR1 and CDR2 from the germline V gene are SEHNR and FQNEAQ (reference sequence). The CDR3 is made up of 14 amino acids. Trimming cost V 5 bases and J 1 base, with 11 bases left between them. CDR3 protein: CASSPRLRNTEAFF. CDR3 coding DNA: TGTGCCAGCAGCCCCCGTCTACGGAACACTGAAGCTTTCTTT.

The chain is built from TRBV5-8 and TRBJ1-3; D uncertain. V lost 2 bases to trimming and J lost 0 bases, with 9 bases between them. Germline CDR1 SGHTS, CDR2 YDEGEE. The CDR3 sequence is 15 residues long. Here the CDR3 DNA reads TGTGCCAGCAGCTTTTTGTGGAGCTCTGGAAACACCATATATTTT. Its protein product is CASSFLWSSGNTIYF.

The chain combines TRBV19 with TRBJ2-1, with TRBD2 matching over 11 bases. This CDR3 contains 14 residues. V was pared by 2 bases and J by 12 bases, with 6 bases of the junction left unmatched. Germline V gene lookup returns CDR1 LNHDA and CDR2 SQIVND (reference sequence). CDR3 DNA: TGTGCCAGTAGTATAATCGGGACTAGCGGAGGGCAGTTCTTC. As protein: CASSIIGTSGGQFF.

The rearrangement links TRBV10-2 to TRBJ1-2; D not resolved. CDR3 length: 12 amino acids. Germline assignment: CDR1 WSHSY and CDR2 SAAADI. The V and J ends lost 2 bases and 8 bases respectively, with 9 bases between them. CDR3: CASSERGVGYTF. CDR3 coding DNA: TGCGCCAGCAGTGAGCGGGGTGTCGGCTACACCTTC.

CDR3 coding DNA: TGTGCCAGCTCACCACCGGAAGGGGGTCTCTATGGCTACACCTTC. Its protein product is CASSPPEGGLYGYTF. The chain is built from TRBV18 and TRBJ1-2; perhaps TRBD1 as D (6 bases). Deletions cut 0 bases from V and 4 bases from J, with 12 bases between. The CDR3 extends over 15 amino acids. Germline CDR1 KGHSH, CDR2 LQKENI.

The chain has TRBV24-1 and TRBJ2-7; the match to TRBD2 covers 11 bases. CDR1 is KGHDR and CDR2 is SFDVKD in the germline V gene. The J segment lost 5 bases and the V segment lost 0 bases, leaving 2 bases of the junction unmatched. The CDR3 runs to 15 residues. The CDR3, as DNA: TGTGCCACCAGTGATTTGACTAGCGGGAGAGACGAGCAGTACTTC. Amino acids: CATSDLTSGRDEQYF.

The V call is TRBV5-1, the J call TRBJ2-3; TRBD2 might be the D (5 bases). The CDR3 spans 12 residues. The V and J ends lost 1 base and 6 bases respectively, with 6 bases between them. From germline, CDR1 is SGHRS and CDR2 YFSETQ. Written as DNA, the CDR3 is TGCGCCAGCAGCTTGCGGAGGGATACGCAGTATTTT. Its translation is CASSLRRDTQYF.

V gene TRBV7-9 combines with J gene TRBJ1-5; D is uncertain. V was cut by 0 bases and J by 3 bases, with 12 bases left in between. CDR3 length: 16 amino acids. From germline, CDR1 is SEHNR and CDR2 FQNEAQ (reference sequence). The CDR3 DNA reads as TGTGCCAGCAGCTTAGCAAGGCCCGGGGACAATCAGCCCCAGCATTTT. It is translated as CASSLARPGDNQPQHF.

The chain has TRBV10-3 and TRBJ2-1; D not resolved. CDR3 length: 13 amino acids. The V end was cut by 2 bases, the J end by 5 bases, with 7 bases between. Looked up from germline, CDR1 is ENHRY and CDR2 is SYGVKD. The CDR3 spells CAISEVTNNEQFF. The CDR3 DNA reads as TGTGCCATCAGTGAGGTAACTAACAATGAGCAGTTCTTC.

This rearrangement joins TRBV6-6 to TRBJ1-1, with D perhaps matching TRBD1 (5 bases). V was shortened by 4 bases and J by 5 bases, with 17 bases between the two germline ends. This CDR3 comprises 15 residues. The germline gives CDR1 MNHNY, CDR2 SVGAGI (reference sequence). The CDR3 protein is CASSLPSRVETEAFF. The CDR3, as DNA: TGTGCCAGCAGTTTACCATCCAGGGTAGAAACTGAAGCTTTCTTT.

J is TRBJ2-3 and V is TRBV6-2 or TRBV6-3, with a possible D match to TRBD2 (5 bases). Trimming left V 6 bases short and J 3 bases short, with 16 bases between. This CDR3 has 15 residues. The germline gives CDR1 MNHEY, CDR2 SVGEGT. Written as DNA, the CDR3 is TGTGCCAGCAGCCGCCCCGGGGATACAACAGATACGCAGTATTTT. This gives the protein CASSRPGDTTDTQYF.

The chain combines TRBV3-1 (or the pseudogene TRBV3-2) with TRBJ2-5; the D gene is possibly TRBD1 (5 bases). Deletions cut 0 bases from V and 2 bases from J, with 10 bases between. CDR1 is LGHDT and CDR2 is YNNKEL in the germline V gene (reference sequence). The CDR3 runs to 15 residues. The CDR3 protein is CASSQDRTRQETQYF. The CDR3 DNA reads TGTGCCAGCAGCCAAGATAGGACAAGACAAGAGACCCAGTACTTC.